Listed below are T cell receptor beta chains from one sample, sequenced in a study of low-dose radiotherapy and immunotherapy resistance in tumors. One entry per CDR3 protein results from TCRdb running MiXCR on the reads. The sample yields roughly 95,000 distinct CDR3 sequences, 20% to 25% seen once. The source material was PBMCs, sampled after low-dose radiotherapy plus immunotherapy. All receptors come from a female donor with ovarian cancer. Both conserved end residues are part of each CDR3. D genes are given only for firm matches. The size entry is marked missing in some rows and otherwise reads once, few, many or a size class.

d_call: .
clone_size: many
v_call: TRBV7-3
j_call: TRBJ2-3
cdr3_nt: TGTGCCAGCAGCAAAATAGTGCCAGATACGCAGTATTTT
cdr3_aa: CASSKIVPDTQYF

d_call: TRBD2
clone_size: many
v_call: TRBV11-2
j_call: TRBJ2-1
cdr3_nt: TGTGCCAGCACCAGAGCGGGGGTTCGCTACAATGAGCAGTTCTTC
cdr3_aa: CASTRAGVRYNEQFF

d_call: TRBD1
clone_size: many
v_call: TRBV5-5
j_call: TRBJ1-1
cdr3_nt: TGTGCCAGCAGGGGACAGGGGGCGCGGACTGAAGCTTTCTTT
cdr3_aa: CASRGQGARTEAFF

d_call: .
clone_size: few
v_call: TRBV24-1
j_call: TRBJ2-1
cdr3_nt: TGTGCCACCAGGTCCAACGGGGGTGGCAGTGAGCAGTTCTTC
cdr3_aa: CATRSNGGGSEQFF

d_call: .
clone_size: few
v_call: TRBV23-1
j_call: TRBJ1-1
cdr3_nt: TGCGCCATCCTTACAGGGAACACTGAAGCTTTCTTT
cdr3_aa: CAILTGNTEAFF

d_call: .
clone_size: few
v_call: TRBV10-3
j_call: TRBJ1-2
cdr3_nt: TGTGCCATCAGTGATGGGGACGGGCATGGCTACACCTTC
cdr3_aa: CAISDGDGHGYTF

d_call: TRBD1
clone_size: .
v_call: TRBV2
j_call: TRBJ1-5
cdr3_nt: TGTGCCAGCAGCGAAAACAGGGGTTTTCAGCCCCAGCATTTT
cdr3_aa: CASSENRGFQPQHF

d_call: TRBD2
clone_size: .
v_call: TRBV11-1
j_call: TRBJ2-5
cdr3_nt: TGTGCCAGCAGCGGTCAACTAAGGACTAGTGTTGAGACCCAGTACTTC
cdr3_aa: CASSGQLRTSVETQYF

d_call: TRBD2
clone_size: .
v_call: TRBV20-1
j_call: TRBJ2-1
cdr3_nt: TGCAGTGCCGGGACTAGCGGGGGGGCCTCCTACAATGAGCAGTTCTTC
cdr3_aa: CSAGTSGGASYNEQFF

d_call: .
clone_size: many
v_call: TRBV6-2/TRBV6-3
j_call: TRBJ2-1
cdr3_nt: TGTGCCAGCAGTGGACTACCGTACAATGAGCAGTTCTTC
cdr3_aa: CASSGLPYNEQFF

d_call: .
clone_size: .
v_call: TRBV5-4
j_call: TRBJ2-5
cdr3_nt: TGTTCCAGCAGCTTGGTGGGCCTCCAAGAGACCCAGTACTTC
cdr3_aa: CSSSLVGLQETQYF

d_call: TRBD2
clone_size: .
v_call: TRBV6-2/TRBV6-3
j_call: TRBJ2-7
cdr3_nt: TGTGCCAGCAGCCAGCGGGACGCCGAGCAGTACTTC
cdr3_aa: CASSQRDAEQYF

d_call: .
clone_size: many
v_call: TRBV7-9
j_call: TRBJ1-1
cdr3_nt: TGTGCCAGCAGCTTAAACCTCGGAGGGCCAGTAGAGAGAAACACTGAAGCTTTCTTT
cdr3_aa: CASSLNLGGPVERNTEAFF

d_call: TRBD1
clone_size: .
v_call: TRBV6-2/TRBV6-3
j_call: TRBJ1-2
cdr3_nt: TGTGCCAGCAGGCGGACAGGGGAGGAGGGCTACACCTTC
cdr3_aa: CASRRTGEEGYTF

d_call: .
clone_size: many
v_call: TRBV6-2/TRBV6-3
j_call: TRBJ2-3
cdr3_nt: TGTGCCAGCAGCTTACCGAACCGCCGCACAGATACGCAGTATTTT
cdr3_aa: CASSLPNRRTDTQYF

d_call: .
clone_size: many
v_call: TRBV11-3
j_call: TRBJ2-7
cdr3_nt: TGTGCCAGCAGCTTAGATCTGGAATACGAGCAGTACTTC
cdr3_aa: CASSLDLEYEQYF

d_call: .
clone_size: many
v_call: TRBV29-1
j_call: TRBJ2-2
cdr3_nt: TGCAGCGTTGAGGGACGAACGAACACCGGGGAGCTGTTTTTT
cdr3_aa: CSVEGRTNTGELFF

d_call: TRBD1
clone_size: .
v_call: TRBV6-6
j_call: TRBJ1-5
cdr3_nt: TGTGCCAGCAGTTATGGGACAGGGATCGTTGGTCAGCCCCAGCATTTT
cdr3_aa: CASSYGTGIVGQPQHF

d_call: .
clone_size: many
v_call: TRBV23-1
j_call: TRBJ2-5
cdr3_nt: TGCGCCAGCAGTCAATCATTTGGGGCAGGTGGTCAAGAGACCCAGTACTTC
cdr3_aa: CASSQSFGAGGQETQYF

d_call: .
clone_size: many
v_call: TRBV25-1
j_call: TRBJ1-1
cdr3_nt: TGTGCCAGCAGTCAACCGGGACTTTGGGCCACTGAAGCTTTCTTT
cdr3_aa: CASSQPGLWATEAFF

d_call: .
clone_size: many
v_call: TRBV28
j_call: TRBJ1-6
cdr3_nt: TGTGCCAGCAGGGACGAAGGGTCCTATAATTCACCCCTCCACTTT
cdr3_aa: CASRDEGSYNSPLHF